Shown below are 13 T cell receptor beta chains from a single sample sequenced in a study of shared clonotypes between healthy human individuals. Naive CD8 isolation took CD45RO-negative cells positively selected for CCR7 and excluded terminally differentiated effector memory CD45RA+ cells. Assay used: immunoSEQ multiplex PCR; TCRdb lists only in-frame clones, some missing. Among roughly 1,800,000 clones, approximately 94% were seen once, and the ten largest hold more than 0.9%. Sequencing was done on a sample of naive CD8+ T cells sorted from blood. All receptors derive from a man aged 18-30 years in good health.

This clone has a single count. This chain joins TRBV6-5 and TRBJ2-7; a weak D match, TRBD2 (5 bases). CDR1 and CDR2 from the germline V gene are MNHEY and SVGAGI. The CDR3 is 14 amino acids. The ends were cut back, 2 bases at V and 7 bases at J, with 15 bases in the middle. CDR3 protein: CASSYRGSTGEQYF. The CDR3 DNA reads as TGTGCCAGCAGTTACCGCGGGTCAACGGGGGAGCAGTACTTC.

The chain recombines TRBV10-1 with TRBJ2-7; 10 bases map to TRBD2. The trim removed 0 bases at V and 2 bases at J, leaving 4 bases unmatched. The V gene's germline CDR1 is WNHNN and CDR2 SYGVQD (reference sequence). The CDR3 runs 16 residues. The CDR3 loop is CASSESEGLAAYEQYF. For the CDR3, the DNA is TGCGCCAGCAGTGAGTCGGAAGGACTAGCGGCCTACGAGCAGTACTTC.

The DNA of the CDR3 is TGTGCCAGCAGCTTTATCGGCGAGGGAGATAGTTACGAGCAGTACTTC. Protein: CASSFIGEGDSYEQYF. The rearrangement links TRBV5-6 to TRBJ2-7, with D possibly matching TRBD2 (5 bases). Germline CDR1 is SGHDT and CDR2 is YYEEEE. The V end was cut by 2 bases, the J end by 4 bases, with 19 bases between. This CDR3 is 16 amino acids long.

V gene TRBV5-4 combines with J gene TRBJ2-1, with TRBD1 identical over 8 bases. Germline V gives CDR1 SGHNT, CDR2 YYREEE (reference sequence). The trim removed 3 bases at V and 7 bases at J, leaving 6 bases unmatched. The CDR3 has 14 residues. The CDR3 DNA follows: TGTGCCAGCAGCTACGGGACAGGTTTAAATGAGCAGTTCTTC. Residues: CASSYGTGLNEQFF.

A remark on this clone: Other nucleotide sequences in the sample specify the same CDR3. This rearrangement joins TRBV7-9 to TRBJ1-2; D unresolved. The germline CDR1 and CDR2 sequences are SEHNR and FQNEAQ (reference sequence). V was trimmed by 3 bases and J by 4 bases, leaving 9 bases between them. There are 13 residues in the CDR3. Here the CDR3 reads CASSFGGSYGYTF. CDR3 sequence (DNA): TGTGCCAGCAGCTTTGGCGGGTCCTATGGCTACACCTTC.

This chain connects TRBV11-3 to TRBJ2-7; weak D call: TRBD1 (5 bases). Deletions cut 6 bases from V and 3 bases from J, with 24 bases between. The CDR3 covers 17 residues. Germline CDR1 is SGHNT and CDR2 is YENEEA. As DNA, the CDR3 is TGTGCCAGCAGGTTCCCGAGATCCAGGGTGCGGTACTACGAGCAGTACTTC. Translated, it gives CASRFPRSRVRYYEQYF. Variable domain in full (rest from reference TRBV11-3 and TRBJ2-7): EAGVVQSPRYKIIEKKQPVAFWCNPISGHNTLYWYLQNLGQGPELLIRYENEEAVDDSQLPKDRFSAERLKGVDSTLKIQPAELGDSAVYLCASRFPRSRVRYYEQYFGPGTRLTVT.

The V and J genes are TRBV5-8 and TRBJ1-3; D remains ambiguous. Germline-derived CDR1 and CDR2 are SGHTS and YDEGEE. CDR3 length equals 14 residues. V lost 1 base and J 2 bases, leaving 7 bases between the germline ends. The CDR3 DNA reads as TGTGCCAGCAGCTTGAGGCAGGCTGGAAACACCATATATTTT. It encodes CASSLRQAGNTIYF.

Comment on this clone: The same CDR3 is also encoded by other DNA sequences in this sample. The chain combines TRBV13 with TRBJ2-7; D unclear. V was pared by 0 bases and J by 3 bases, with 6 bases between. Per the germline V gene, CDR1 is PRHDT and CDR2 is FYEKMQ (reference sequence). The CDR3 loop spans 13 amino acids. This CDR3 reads CASSLGGSYEQYF. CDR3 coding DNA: TGTGCCAGCAGCTTAGGGGGAAGCTACGAGCAGTACTTC.

The CDR3 DNA follows: TGTGCCAGTAGGTGGGTCACTCAGAACACTGAAGCTTTCTTT. This encodes CASRWVTQNTEAFF. The gene calls are TRBV19 and TRBJ1-1; the D is unclear. The V gene lost 6 bases and the J gene lost 1 base, with 12 bases spanning the gap. CDR3 length equals 14 residues. Per the germline V gene, CDR1 is LNHDA and CDR2 is SQIVND (reference sequence).

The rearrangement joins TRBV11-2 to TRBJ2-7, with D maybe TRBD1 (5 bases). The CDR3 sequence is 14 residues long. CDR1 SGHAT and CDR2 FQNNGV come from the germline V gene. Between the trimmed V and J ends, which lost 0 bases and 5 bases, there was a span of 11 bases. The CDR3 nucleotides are TGTGCCAGCAGCTTAGATCCAGGGCTCCACGAGCAGTACTTC. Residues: CASSLDPGLHEQYF. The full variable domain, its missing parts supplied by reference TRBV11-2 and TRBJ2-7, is EAGVAQSPRYKIIEKRQSVAFWCNPISGHATLYWYQQILGQGPKLLIQFQNNGVVDDSQLPKDRFSAERLKGVDSTLKIQPAKLEDSAVYLCASSLDPGLHEQYFGPGTRLTVT.

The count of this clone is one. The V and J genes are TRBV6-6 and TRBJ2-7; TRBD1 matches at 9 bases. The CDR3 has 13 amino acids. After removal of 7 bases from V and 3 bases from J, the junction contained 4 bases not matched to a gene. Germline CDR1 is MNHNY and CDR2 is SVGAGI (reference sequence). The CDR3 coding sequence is TGTGCCAGCATTCCGGGACAGGGCTACGAGCAGTACTTC. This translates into CASIPGQGYEQYF.

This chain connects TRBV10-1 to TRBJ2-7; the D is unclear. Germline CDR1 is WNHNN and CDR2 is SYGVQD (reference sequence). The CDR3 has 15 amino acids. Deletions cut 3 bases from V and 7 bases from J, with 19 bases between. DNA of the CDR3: TGCGCCAGCAGTGAAGGGTCGGGTGGTGGGCTGGAGCAGTACTTC. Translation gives CASSEGSGGGLEQYF.

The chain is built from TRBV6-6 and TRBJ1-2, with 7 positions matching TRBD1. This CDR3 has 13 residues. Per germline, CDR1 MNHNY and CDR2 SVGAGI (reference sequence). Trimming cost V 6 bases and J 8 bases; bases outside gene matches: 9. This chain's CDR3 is CASSLTGVGGYTF. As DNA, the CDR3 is TGTGCCAGCAGCCTCACAGGGGTGGGGGGCTACACCTTC.